Listed below are T cell receptor beta chains from one sample, sequenced in a study of T cell repertoires in enteric fever. TCRdb fed the reads into MiXCR, producing one record per CDR3 protein. The sample shows fewer than 2,000 distinct CDR3 sequences, approximately 33% of them seen only once. The sequenced sample consisted of CCR7- CD38- CD4+ T cells from PBMCs. The receptors shown here come from a human donor with Salmonella enteric fever, either typhoid or paratyphoid (not recorded which). Each CDR3 is given with its conserved first and last residue. A D gene is named only where the DNA matches it firmly. The size of a clone is reported for some rows only, either as once, few or many, or as a class for expanded clones.

cdr3_nt cdr3_aa j_call d_call v_call clone_size
TGTGCCAGCTCACCGACCCCTCCGGGGCAGGGAGGAAACACCATATATTTT CASSPTPPGQGGNTIYF TRBJ1-3 - TRBV18 few
TGTGCCAGCAGCGTAGGTACAGCGGGCTATGACAAAACCTACGAGCAGTACTTC CASSVGTAGYDKTYEQYF TRBJ2-7 - TRBV9 few
TGTGCCAGCAGCCTTGGTCCCTCCTACGAGCAGTACTTC CASSLGPSYEQYF TRBJ2-7 - TRBV7-8 -
TGCGCCAGCAGCCAGGAGGGGAGGGCTTCACCCCTCCACTTT CASSQEGRASPLHF TRBJ1-6 - TRBV5-1 -
TGTGACACCAGCACCGGAGGGGGGTGGGACGATGAGAATTATGAAAAACTGTTTTTT CDTSTGGGWDDENYEKLFF TRBJ1-4 - TRBV15 -
TGCGCCAGCAGCTTGGGGATGGGACTAGCGGGAAATGATGAGCAGTTCTTC CASSLGMGLAGNDEQFF TRBJ2-1 TRBD2 TRBV5-1 -
TGCGCCAGCAGCCCTTCGGGACAGGGGTTCGAGAATCAGCCCCAGCATTTT CASSPSGQGFENQPQHF TRBJ1-5 TRBD1 TRBV5-1 -
TGTGCCAGCAGCTTATCGGGAGAGACCCAGTACTTC CASSLSGETQYF TRBJ2-5 - TRBV7-9 large
TGTGCCAGCATGGTAGCGGGAGTGCAGTACAATGAGCAGTTCTTC CASMVAGVQYNEQFF TRBJ2-1 TRBD2 TRBV7-2 -
TGCGCCAGCAGTGAGGGCCGCTACGAGCAGTACTTC CASSEGRYEQYF TRBJ2-7 - TRBV5-1 few
TGTGCCAGCGGGCAAGCGGGAGTCTCAACAGATACGCAGTATTTT CASGQAGVSTDTQYF TRBJ2-3 TRBD2 TRBV7-9 -
TGTGCCAGCAGCCCAAGACGGCAGGCCTACGAGCAGTACTTC CASSPRRQAYEQYF TRBJ2-7 - TRBV9 medium-sized
TGCGCCAGCAGCTTGGTGTCTATGGGAGCAGCGAACGAGCAGTACTTC CASSLVSMGAANEQYF TRBJ2-7 - TRBV5-1 large
TGCGCCAGCAGCCGACTAGAGAGCTCCTACGAGCAGTACTTC CASSRLESSYEQYF TRBJ2-7 - TRBV5-1 few
TGTGCCAGCAGCGTGACTAGCGGGAATGCCCAAGAGACCCAGTACTTC CASSVTSGNAQETQYF TRBJ2-5 TRBD2 TRBV9 -
TGTGCCAGCAGCCCAGGGGGGACTGTACTCTACGAGCAGTACTTC CASSPGGTVLYEQYF TRBJ2-7 - TRBV7-3 few
TGCGCCGGCAGCTTGGGGACTAGCGGGGGGCAATACAATGAGCAGTTCTTC CAGSLGTSGGQYNEQFF TRBJ2-1 TRBD2 TRBV5-1 -
TGTGCCATCAGTGTCGGTAGCAACCCTCCCGAGGAAGCTTTCTTT CAISVGSNPPEEAFF TRBJ1-1 - TRBV10-3 -
TGTGCCAGCAGCTTAACTGGACAGGGGATCGGTGGGGCCAACGTCCTGACTTTC CASSLTGQGIGGANVLTF TRBJ2-6 TRBD1 TRBV7-3 -
TGTGCCAGCACCGACCTGAGGGACAGGGACCGCTCTGAGCAGTTCTTC CASTDLRDRDRSEQFF TRBJ2-1 TRBD1 TRBV27 -
TGCGCCAGCAGCGTGGGGCATCGCGACCCGAACACCGGGGAGCTGTTTTTT CASSVGHRDPNTGELFF TRBJ2-2 - TRBV5-1 -
TGTGCCACCAGTGATCTCCAGGGGCCCGCCTATGGCTACACCTTC CATSDLQGPAYGYTF TRBJ1-2 - TRBV24-1 -
TGTGCCAGCAACTTGGAGGCTAGCGGGGCATACGAGCAGTACTTC CASNLEASGAYEQYF TRBJ2-7 TRBD2 TRBV5-1 -
TGTGCCAGCAGCCAAGGGGCGGGGCATCTCACTGAAGCTTTCTTT CASSQGAGHLTEAFF TRBJ1-1 - TRBV4-2 medium-sized
TGCGCCAGCTGCGTAGCGGAATCCTACAATGAGCAGTTCTTC CASCVAESYNEQFF TRBJ2-1 - TRBV5-1 few
TGTGCCAGCAGCTTACTTTTCTCAGATACGCAGTATTTT CASSLLFSDTQYF TRBJ2-3 - TRBV7-3 -
TGTGCCAGCAGCTTAGGACAGGGAGGTCAGCCCCAGCATTTT CASSLGQGGQPQHF TRBJ1-5 TRBD1 TRBV7-9 large
TGTGCCAGCAGCTGGGAGGTGGGGAATTCACCCCTCCACTTT CASSWEVGNSPLHF TRBJ1-6 - TRBV7-9 large
TGCGCCAGCAGCTCGAAGGACAGGTTTTTCTCTAGCACAGATACGCAGTATTTT CASSSKDRFFSSTDTQYF TRBJ2-3 TRBD1 TRBV5-1 large
TGTGCCAGCAGCCCGCCTTTCACAGATACGCAGTATTTT CASSPPFTDTQYF TRBJ2-3 - TRBV2 medium-sized
TGCGCCAGCAGCTCGACTAGAAATAACACCGGGGAGCTGTTTTTT CASSSTRNNTGELFF TRBJ2-2 - TRBV5-1 -
TGCGCCAGCAGCTTGGGGACTAGCGGGAGTTCCTACGAGCAGTACTTC CASSLGTSGSSYEQYF TRBJ2-7 TRBD2 TRBV5-1 -
TGCGCCAGCAGCTTGGACGGCGATTTAGGCAATGAGCAGTTCTTC CASSLDGDLGNEQFF TRBJ2-1 - TRBV5-1 few
TGCGCCAGCAGCTTGGTTGGACTAAGAGCAGAGACCCAGTACTTC CASSLVGLRAETQYF TRBJ2-5 - TRBV5-1 once
TGCGCCAGCAGCTTCCGGGGTAACTCTGGGGCCAACGTCCTGACTTTC CASSFRGNSGANVLTF TRBJ2-6 - TRBV5-1 medium-sized
TGCGCCAGCGGACCGGGACTAGGAACCTACGAGCAGTACTTC CASGPGLGTYEQYF TRBJ2-7 TRBD2 TRBV5-1 -
TGCGCCAGCAGCCTCACTGATACCTACGAGCAGTACTTC CASSLTDTYEQYF TRBJ2-7 - TRBV5-1 -
TGCGCCAGCAGCTTGGACGCAGGGACGCAGTATTTT CASSLDAGTQYF TRBJ2-3 - TRBV5-1 -
TGTGCCAGCAGCCAAGGACTAGCGGGATTCTACGAGCAGTACTTC CASSQGLAGFYEQYF TRBJ2-7 TRBD2 TRBV14 -
TGTGCCAGCAGCCCCGGGACTAGCGGGAGGACTGAGCAGTTCTTC CASSPGTSGRTEQFF TRBJ2-1 TRBD2 TRBV7-9 -
TGTGCCAGCAGCTCAAACCCGAATAGCGTTATGACCGGGGAGCTGTTTTTT CASSSNPNSVMTGELFF TRBJ2-2 - TRBV7-3 once
TGTGCCAGCAGTGAAGCCCGGGACCGGTCCTATAATTCACCCCTCCACTTT CASSEARDRSYNSPLHF TRBJ1-6 - TRBV2 medium-sized
TGTGCCAGCTCATTCGAGCAGGTGAGGACTGAAGCTTTCTTT CASSFEQVRTEAFF TRBJ1-1 - TRBV18 few
TGCGCCAGCAGCTTGTCCGTGGGGCGCGGGCTGCATCGGCAGTACTTC CASSLSVGRGLHRQYF TRBJ2-7 - TRBV5-1 -
TGCGCCAGCAGCTTGGATGAGGCAGGGGGCTCCACCGGTACGCAGTATTTT CASSLDEAGGSTGTQYF TRBJ2-3 TRBD1 TRBV5-1 large
TGTGCCAGTAGTGGGGCAGCGGGTGTCTCCAATGAGCAGTTCTTC CASSGAAGVSNEQFF TRBJ2-1 - TRBV19 few
TGTGCCAGCAGTTACCCCCGTTTGTTTCACAGGGGTAATCAGCCCCAGCATTTT CASSYPRLFHRGNQPQHF TRBJ1-5 TRBD1 TRBV6-2/TRBV6-3 -